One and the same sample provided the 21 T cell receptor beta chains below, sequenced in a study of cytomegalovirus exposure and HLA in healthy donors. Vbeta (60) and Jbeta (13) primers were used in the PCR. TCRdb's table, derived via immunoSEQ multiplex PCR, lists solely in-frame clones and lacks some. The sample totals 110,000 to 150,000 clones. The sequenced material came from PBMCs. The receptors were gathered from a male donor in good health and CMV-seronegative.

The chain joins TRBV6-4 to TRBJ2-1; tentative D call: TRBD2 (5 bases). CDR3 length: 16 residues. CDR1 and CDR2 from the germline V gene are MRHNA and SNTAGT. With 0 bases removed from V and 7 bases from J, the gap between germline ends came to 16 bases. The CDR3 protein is CASSDSFRGSPNEQFF. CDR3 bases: TGTGCCAGCAGTGACTCGTTCCGAGGGTCCCCGAATGAGCAGTTCTTC.

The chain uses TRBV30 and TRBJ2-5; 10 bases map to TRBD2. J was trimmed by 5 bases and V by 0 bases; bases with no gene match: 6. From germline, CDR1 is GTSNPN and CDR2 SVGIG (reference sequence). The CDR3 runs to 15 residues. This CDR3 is CAWSVAGGLSETQYF. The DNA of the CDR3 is TGTGCCTGGAGTGTAGCGGGAGGGCTGAGCGAGACCCAGTACTTC.

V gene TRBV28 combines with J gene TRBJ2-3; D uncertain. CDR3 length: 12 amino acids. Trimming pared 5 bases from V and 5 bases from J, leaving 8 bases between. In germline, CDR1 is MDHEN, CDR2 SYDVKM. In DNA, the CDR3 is TGTGCCAGCAGTCGACTCGTAGATACGCAGTATTTT. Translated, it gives CASSRLVDTQYF.

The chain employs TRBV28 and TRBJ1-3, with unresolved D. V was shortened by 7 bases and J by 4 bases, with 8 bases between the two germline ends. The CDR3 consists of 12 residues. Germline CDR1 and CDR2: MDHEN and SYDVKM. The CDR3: CASTARGNTIYF. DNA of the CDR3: TGTGCCAGCACCGCACGGGGAAACACCATATATTTT.

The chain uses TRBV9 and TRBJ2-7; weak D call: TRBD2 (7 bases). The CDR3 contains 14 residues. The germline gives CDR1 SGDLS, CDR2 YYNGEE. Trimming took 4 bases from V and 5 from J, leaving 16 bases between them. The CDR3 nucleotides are TGTGCCAGCAGCCCACGGGGGGCGCTTAACGAGCAGTACTTC. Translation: CASSPRGALNEQYF.

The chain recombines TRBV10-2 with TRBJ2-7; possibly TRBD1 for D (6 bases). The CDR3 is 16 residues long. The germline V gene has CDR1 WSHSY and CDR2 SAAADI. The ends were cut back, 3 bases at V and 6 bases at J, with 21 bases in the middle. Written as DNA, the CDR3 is TGCGCCAGCAGTGATTCCGTCGGGACACCTCCGTCCGAGCAGTACTTC. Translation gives CASSDSVGTPPSEQYF.

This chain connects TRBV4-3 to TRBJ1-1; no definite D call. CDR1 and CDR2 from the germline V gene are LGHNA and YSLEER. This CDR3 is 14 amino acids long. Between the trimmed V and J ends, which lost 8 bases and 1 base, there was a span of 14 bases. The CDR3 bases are TGCGCCAGCGCCCCGGGGAGGCGGAACACTGAAGCTTTCTTT. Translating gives CASAPGRRNTEAFF.

CDR3 in DNA: TGTGCCAGCAGTCCGGCGGGGGCCAGCAATCAGCCCCAGCATTTT. This gives the protein CASSPAGASNQPQHF. The chain couples TRBV6-5 to TRBJ1-5; D is perhaps TRBD1 (6 bases). Germline CDR1 is MNHEY and CDR2 is SVGAGI. The CDR3 has 15 residues. Trimming cost V 5 bases and J 1 base, with 12 bases left between them.

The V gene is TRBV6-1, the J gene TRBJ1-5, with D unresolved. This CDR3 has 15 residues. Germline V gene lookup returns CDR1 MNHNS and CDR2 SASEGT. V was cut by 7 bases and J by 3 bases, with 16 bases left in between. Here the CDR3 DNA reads TGTGCCAGCAATTCACGGGAATCGGTCAATCAGCCCCAGCATTTT. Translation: CASNSRESVNQPQHF.

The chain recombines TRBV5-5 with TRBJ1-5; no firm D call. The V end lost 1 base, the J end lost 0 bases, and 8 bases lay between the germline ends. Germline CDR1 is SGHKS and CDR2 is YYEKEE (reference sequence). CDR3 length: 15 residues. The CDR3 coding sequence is TGTGCCAGCAGCTTGAGAGTATATAGCAATCAGCCCCAGCATTTT. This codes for CASSLRVYSNQPQHF.

DNA for the CDR3: TGTGCCTGGAACAACCCGAACCCCTATGGCTACACCTTC. Encoded protein: CAWNNPNPYGYTF. The chain is built from TRBV30 and TRBJ1-2; D unclear. The CDR3 covers 13 residues. CDR1 GTSNPN and CDR2 SVGIG come from the germline V gene (reference sequence). Trimming cost V 4 bases and J 4 bases, with 13 bases left between them.

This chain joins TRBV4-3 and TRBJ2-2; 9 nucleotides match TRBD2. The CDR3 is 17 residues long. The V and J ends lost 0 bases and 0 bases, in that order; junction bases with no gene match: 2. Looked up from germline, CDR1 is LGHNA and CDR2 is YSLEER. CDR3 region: CASSQDVAGANTGELFF. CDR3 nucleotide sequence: TGCGCCAGCAGCCAAGATGTAGCGGGGGCGAACACCGGGGAGCTGTTTTTT.

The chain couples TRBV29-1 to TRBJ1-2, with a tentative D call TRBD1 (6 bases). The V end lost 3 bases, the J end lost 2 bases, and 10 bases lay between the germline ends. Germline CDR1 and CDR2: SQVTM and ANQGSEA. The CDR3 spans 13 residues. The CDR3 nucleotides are TGCAGCGTTGACGCTGACAGGAACTATGGCTACACCTTC. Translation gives CSVDADRNYGYTF.

The CDR3 sequence is CASRAGMWAFF. The CDR3 DNA follows: TGCGCCAGCAGGGCAGGGATGTGGGCTTTCTTT. J is TRBJ1-1 and V is TRBV23-1; maybe TRBD1 (5 bases). Being an ORF, TRBV23-1 has a function that is uncertain. The CDR3 length is 11 residues. Deletions cut 6 bases from V and 11 bases from J, with 13 bases between.

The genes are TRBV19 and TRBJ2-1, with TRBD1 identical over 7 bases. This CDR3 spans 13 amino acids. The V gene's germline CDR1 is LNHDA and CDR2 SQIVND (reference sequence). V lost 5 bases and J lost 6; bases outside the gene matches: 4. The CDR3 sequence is CASSPRQGNEQFF. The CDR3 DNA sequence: TGTGCCAGTAGTCCCCGACAGGGCAATGAGCAGTTCTTC.

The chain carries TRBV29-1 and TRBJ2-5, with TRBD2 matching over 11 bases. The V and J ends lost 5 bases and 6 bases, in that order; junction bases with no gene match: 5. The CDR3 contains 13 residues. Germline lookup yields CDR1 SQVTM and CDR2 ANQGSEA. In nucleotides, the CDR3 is TGCAGCGTTCGGCTAGCGGGGGGACAGACCCAGTACTTC. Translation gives CSVRLAGGQTQYF.

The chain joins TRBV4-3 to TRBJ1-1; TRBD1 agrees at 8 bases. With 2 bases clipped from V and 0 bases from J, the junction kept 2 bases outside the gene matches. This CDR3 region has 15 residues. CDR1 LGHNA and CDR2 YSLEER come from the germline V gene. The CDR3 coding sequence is TGCGCCAGCAGCCAAACAGGGGGGGTGAACACTGAAGCTTTCTTT. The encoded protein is CASSQTGGVNTEAFF.

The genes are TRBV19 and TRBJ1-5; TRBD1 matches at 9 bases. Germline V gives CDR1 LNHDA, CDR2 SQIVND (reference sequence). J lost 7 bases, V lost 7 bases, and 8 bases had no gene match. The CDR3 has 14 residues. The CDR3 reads CASINTGGGQPQHF. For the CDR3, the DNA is TGTGCCAGTATAAACACAGGGGGCGGGCAGCCCCAGCATTTT.

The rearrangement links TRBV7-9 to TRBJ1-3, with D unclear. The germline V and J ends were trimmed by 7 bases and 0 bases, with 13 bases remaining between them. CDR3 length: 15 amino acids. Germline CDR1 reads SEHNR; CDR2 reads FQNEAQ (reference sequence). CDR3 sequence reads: CASNPEGSSGNTIYF. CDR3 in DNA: TGTGCCAGCAACCCGGAAGGGAGCTCTGGAAACACCATATATTTT.

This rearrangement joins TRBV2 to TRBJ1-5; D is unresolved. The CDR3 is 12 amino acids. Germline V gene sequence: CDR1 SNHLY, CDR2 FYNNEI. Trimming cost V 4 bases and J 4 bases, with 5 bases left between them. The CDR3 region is CASSGRNQPQHF. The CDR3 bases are TGTGCCAGCAGTGGCAGGAATCAGCCCCAGCATTTT.

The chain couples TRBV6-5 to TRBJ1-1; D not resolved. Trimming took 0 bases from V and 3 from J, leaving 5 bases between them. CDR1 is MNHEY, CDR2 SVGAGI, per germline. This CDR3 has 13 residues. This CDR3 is CASSYSRDTEAFF. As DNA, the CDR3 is TGTGCCAGCAGTTACTCCCGGGACACTGAAGCTTTCTTT.